Below, 25 T cell receptor beta chains from the same sample are listed, as sequenced in a study of T cell responses to AZD1222 COVID-19 vaccine. Here immunoSEQ multiplex PCR was the method, and the copy in TCRdb shows in-frame clones only, minus some. This sample has about 84,000 clones, with about 90% found just once. This specimen was peripheral blood, taken on day 0 of AZD1222 vaccination. The receptors were gathered from an adult in good health.

This clone was detected once. The chain links TRBV7-2 to TRBJ1-2; D is unclear. Germline CDR1 is SGHTA and CDR2 is FQGNSA. This CDR3 is 13 amino acids long. Trimming removed 4 bases at V and 2 bases at J, with 8 bases between. The CDR3 loop is CASSSRRNYGYTF. Written as DNA, the CDR3 is TGTGCCAGCAGCTCACGGCGAAACTATGGCTACACCTTC.

This rearrangement joins TRBV14 to TRBJ1-3; D gene unclear. Germline CDR1 SGHDN, CDR2 FVKESK. The CDR3 consists of 15 residues. The ends were cut back, 0 bases at V and 0 bases at J, with 6 bases in the middle. CDR3 amino acids: CASSQDQVSGNTIYF. The CDR3 DNA sequence: TGTGCCAGCAGCCAAGATCAAGTCTCTGGAAACACCATATATTTT.

V gene TRBV4-3 combines with J gene TRBJ2-7, with D possibly being TRBD2 (5 bases). The V end was cut by 4 bases, the J end by 5 bases, with 15 bases between. The CDR3 contains 14 residues. Germline values: CDR1 LGHNA, CDR2 YSLEER. CDR3 DNA sequence: TGCGCCAGCAGCCGGGTGTCGGGGTACCACGAGCAGTACTTC. Translating gives CASSRVSGYHEQYF.

The V call is TRBV5-5, the J call TRBJ1-2, with TRBD1 identical over 7 bases. The CDR3 totals 14 residues. Germline V CDR1 and CDR2: SGHKS, YYEKEE (reference sequence). J lost 6 bases, V lost 4 bases, and 9 bases had no gene match. The DNA for the CDR3 is TGTGCCAGCAGCCGGGCGGGACAGACAAATGGCTACACCTTC. Residues: CASSRAGQTNGYTF.

This chain joins TRBV30 and TRBJ2-5; TRBD1 might be the D (6 bases). V shed 2 bases and J shed 4 bases, with 20 bases lying between them. CDR3 length: 16 amino acids. The germline gives CDR1 GTSNPN, CDR2 SVGIG (reference sequence). CDR3 amino acids: CAWSRDRTGLAETQYF. Here the CDR3 DNA reads TGTGCCTGGAGTAGGGATCGTACAGGGTTAGCAGAGACCCAGTACTTC.

V and J are TRBV2 and TRBJ2-1; 9 bases match TRBD2. Germline V gene lookup returns CDR1 SNHLY and CDR2 FYNNEI. The J segment lost 0 bases and the V segment lost 6 bases, leaving 9 bases of the junction unmatched. The CDR3 is made up of 17 amino acids. The CDR3 reads CASSETLSGSSYNEQFF. CDR3 DNA sequence: TGTGCCAGCAGCGAAACCCTTAGCGGGAGCTCCTACAATGAGCAGTTCTTC.

The chain employs TRBV7-8 and TRBJ2-4, with 7 bases matching TRBD1. V dropped 4 bases and J dropped 5; count of bases not matched to a gene: 11. Germline CDR1 SGHVS, CDR2 FQNEAQ. The CDR3 is made up of 16 amino acids. The CDR3 bases are TGTGCCAGCAGCTCCCCCTTTCCGGGACAGCAAAACATTCAGTACTTC. Protein product: CASSSPFPGQQNIQYF.

This chain joins TRBV5-4 and TRBJ2-7, with a possible D match to TRBD2 (6 bases). This CDR3 is 15 amino acids long. Germline V lookup: CDR1 SGHNT, CDR2 YYREEE (reference sequence). With 4 bases removed from V and 3 bases from J, the gap between germline ends came to 17 bases. The CDR3 is CASSRGLATIYEQYF. The CDR3 DNA sequence: TGTGCCAGCAGCCGTGGTCTAGCGACGATCTACGAGCAGTACTTC.

This chain links TRBV5-1 with TRBJ1-2, with D possibly TRBD1 on 5 matching bases. The CDR3 is made up of 14 amino acids. Germline V gene data show CDR1 as SGHRS and CDR2 as YFSETQ. Deletions cut 4 bases from V and 5 bases from J, with 15 bases between. The chain's CDR3 is CASSDLAGRYGYTF. The DNA of the CDR3 is TGCGCCAGCAGCGACCTCGCGGGGCGGTATGGCTACACCTTC.

V and J are TRBV7-6 and TRBJ2-1; D might be TRBD1 (7 bases). V was cut by 0 bases and J by 0 bases, with 18 bases left in between. The CDR3 consists of 19 residues. Germline lookup yields CDR1 SGHVS and CDR2 FNYEAQ. CDR3 nucleotides: TGTGCCAGCAGCTTAGCGCGGGCGGGACAGCTAAACTCCTACAATGAGCAGTTCTTC. It yields the protein CASSLARAGQLNSYNEQFF.

V and J are TRBV5-1 and TRBJ2-6; D not certain. Trimming took 6 bases from V and 2 from J, leaving 9 bases between them. This CDR3 spans 14 amino acids. Germline CDR1 reads SGHRS; CDR2 reads YFSETQ. The CDR3 is CASIRVPGANVLTF. CDR3 coding DNA: TGCGCCAGCATTCGGGTCCCTGGGGCCAACGTCCTGACTTTC.

The chain recombines TRBV6-1 with TRBJ2-5; possible D gene TRBD1, 5 bases. Germline CDR1 and CDR2: MNHNS and SASEGT. With 1 base removed from V and 1 base from J, the gap between germline ends came to 7 bases. This CDR3 spans 14 amino acids. CDR3 sequence: CASSEVRVQETQYF. The DNA for the CDR3 is TGTGCCAGCAGTGAAGTCAGGGTCCAAGAGACCCAGTACTTC.

The chain carries TRBV9 and TRBJ2-1; 7 nucleotides match TRBD2. CDR1 SGDLS and CDR2 YYNGEE come from the germline V gene. The CDR3 is made up of 14 amino acids. Unmatched junction bases numbered 9, after V lost 0 bases and J lost 12 bases. The CDR3 loop is CASSVDTSELPQFF. The DNA for the CDR3 is TGTGCCAGCAGCGTAGATACTAGCGAACTGCCGCAGTTCTTC.

The gene calls are TRBV27 and TRBJ2-1, with D possibly being TRBD2 (6 bases). CDR1 is MNHEY, CDR2 SMNVEV, per germline (reference sequence). V was cut by 7 bases and J by 3 bases, with 13 bases left in between. The CDR3 sequence is 14 residues long. CDR3 loop: CASTESRGYNEQFF. In DNA form, the CDR3 reads TGTGCCAGCACCGAATCGCGGGGCTACAATGAGCAGTTCTTC.

The chain uses TRBV7-3 and TRBJ2-2; 10 bases are shared with TRBD2. Per germline, CDR1 SGHTA and CDR2 FQGTGA. The length of the CDR3 is 14 residues. Trimming at V came to 4 bases and at J to 6 bases, leaving 2 bases not matched to a gene. CDR3 region: CASSSSGSAGELFF. The CDR3 bases are TGTGCCAGCAGCTCTAGCGGGAGTGCCGGGGAGCTGTTTTTT.

The V and J genes are TRBV2 and TRBJ1-2; no clear D gene. Germline assignment: CDR1 SNHLY and CDR2 FYNNEI. CDR3 length equals 18 residues. Trimming pared 5 bases from V and 4 bases from J, leaving 26 bases between. The DNA for the CDR3 is TGTGCCAGCAGTTCACCCTGGAGGGAAGAGTCCCGTCCCTATGGCTACACCTTC. Translation gives CASSSPWREESRPYGYTF.

J is TRBJ1-2 and V is TRBV7-6, with a tentative D call TRBD1 (6 bases). V shed 0 bases and J shed 2 bases, with 10 bases lying between them. This CDR3 has 15 residues. The germline gives CDR1 SGHVS, CDR2 FNYEAQ. The CDR3 loop is CASSLAGGGNYGYTF. CDR3 in DNA: TGTGCCAGCAGCTTAGCGGGGGGCGGGAACTATGGCTACACCTTC.

This chain connects TRBV7-9 to TRBJ2-1; possible D gene TRBD2, 5 bases. The CDR3 loop spans 16 amino acids. Germline CDR1 reads SEHNR; CDR2 reads FQNEAQ (reference sequence). V lost 5 bases and J 0 bases, leaving 14 bases between the germline ends. The CDR3 DNA reads TGTGCCAGCAGCCTTACTAGGACCCTCTCCTACAATGAGCAGTTCTTC. It codes for CASSLTRTLSYNEQFF.

This clone was picked up a small number of times. The chain couples TRBV10-3 to TRBJ2-7, with 9 bases aligning to TRBD2. Germline assignment: CDR1 ENHRY and CDR2 SYGVKD. Trimming took 10 bases from V and 7 from J; bases not matched to a gene: 11. The CDR3 is 13 residues long. DNA of the CDR3: TGTGCCAGCGGGACTAGCAGACAGTGGGAGCAGTACTTC. The encoded protein is CASGTSRQWEQYF.

This sequence joins TRBV19 and TRBJ1-5; D is uncertain. Germline CDR1 and CDR2: LNHDA and SQIVND (reference sequence). The V and J ends lost 3 bases and 7 bases respectively, with 22 bases between them. The CDR3 totals 17 residues. Here the CDR3 DNA reads TGTGCCAGTAGTATCCCCAGCCGAGGCGGGAGCCGGCAGCCCCAGCATTTT. Protein: CASSIPSRGGSRQPQHF.

In DNA, the CDR3 is TGTGCCAGCAGCCTCTCCTCGGGACTAGGGGCAGATACGCAGTATTTT. Amino acid sequence: CASSLSSGLGADTQYF. This chain connects TRBV7-3 to TRBJ2-3, with 8 positions matching TRBD2. V lost 5 bases to trimming and J lost 4 bases; unmatched junction nucleotides: 11. Germline lookup yields CDR1 SGHTA and CDR2 FQGTGA. This CDR3 is built from 16 residues.

This clone was counted only a few times. J is TRBJ1-1 and V is TRBV7-9; unclear D gene. The CDR3 is 13 amino acids. V lost 5 bases, J lost 6 bases, and 13 bases lay in between. CDR1 SEHNR and CDR2 FQNEAQ come from the germline V gene (reference sequence). The CDR3 protein is CASSTVGMAEAFF. The CDR3 nucleotides are TGTGCCAGCAGCACGGTGGGGATGGCTGAAGCTTTCTTT.

The chain is built from TRBV27 and TRBJ2-1, with TRBD2 matching 7 bases. Germline CDR1 is MNHEY and CDR2 is SMNVEV (reference sequence). The CDR3 consists of 16 residues. V dropped 7 bases and J dropped 3; count of bases not matched to a gene: 12. In DNA, the CDR3 is TGTGCCAGCACAGCTGTGCGCGGGAGTGGCTACAATGAGCAGTTCTTC. Its protein is CASTAVRGSGYNEQFF.

This chain links TRBV6-5 with TRBJ2-2, with unresolved D. V was shortened by 2 bases and J by 2 bases, with 6 bases between the two germline ends. This CDR3 contains 14 residues. CDR1 and CDR2 from the germline V gene are MNHEY and SVGAGI. The CDR3 here is CASSYQTNTGELFF. DNA for the CDR3: TGTGCCAGCAGTTACCAAACCAACACCGGGGAGCTGTTTTTT.

CDR3 sequence reads: CASSAPSRDTEAFF. The DNA of the CDR3 is TGTGCCAGCAGCGCCCCTTCTCGGGACACTGAAGCTTTCTTT. V gene TRBV9 combines with J gene TRBJ1-1; D remains ambiguous. The CDR3 sequence is 14 residues long. Trimming removed 3 bases at V and 3 bases at J, with 12 bases between. Germline V gene lookup returns CDR1 SGDLS and CDR2 YYNGEE.